The present T cell receptor beta chain was sequenced within a study of shared clonotypes between healthy human individuals. General study findings and limits: The authors sampled blood alone, and tissue repertoires likely differ. The genetic and exposure-history diversity represented was limited by few donors.

Approximately 82 million PBMCs were counted before genomic DNA extraction. Germline CDR1 MNHNY, CDR2 SVGAGI (reference sequence). V gave up 2 bases and J gave up 12 bases; unmatched junction bases: 11. The CDR3 length is 16 residues. Some 30,000 T cell genomes (about 320 ng DNA) went into each PBMC replicate. Sequencing used immunoSEQ multiplex PCR; TCRdb keeps in-frame clones, though not all of them. Here the sample spans about 490,000 clones, over 65% being singletons. For this clone: Its antigen is not known. Just one base apart from a much larger clone, this may be a read error.

Sequenced material: PBMCs. The chain recombines TRBV6-6 with TRBJ2-1; 12 bases are a match to TRBD2. The sequence derives from a woman aged 40 to 55 in good health. Some clones in this sample may be carry-over from other donors' samples. The CDR3 bases are TGTGCCAGCAGTTACCCTAGCGGGAGGGCCAGAGATGGGCAGTTCTTC. Translated, it gives CASSYPSGRARDGQFF.